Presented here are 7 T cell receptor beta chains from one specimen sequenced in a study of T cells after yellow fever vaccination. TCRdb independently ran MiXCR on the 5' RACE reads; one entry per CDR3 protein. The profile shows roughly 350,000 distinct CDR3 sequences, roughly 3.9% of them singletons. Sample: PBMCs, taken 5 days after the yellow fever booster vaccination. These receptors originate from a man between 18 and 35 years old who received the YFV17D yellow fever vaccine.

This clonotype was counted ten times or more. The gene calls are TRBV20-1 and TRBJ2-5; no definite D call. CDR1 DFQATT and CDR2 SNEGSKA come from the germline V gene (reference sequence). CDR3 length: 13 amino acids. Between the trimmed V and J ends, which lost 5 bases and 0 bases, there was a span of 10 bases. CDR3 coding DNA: TGCAGTGCTCCAGGACGGTACCAAGAGACCCAGTACTTC. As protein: CSAPGRYQETQYF.

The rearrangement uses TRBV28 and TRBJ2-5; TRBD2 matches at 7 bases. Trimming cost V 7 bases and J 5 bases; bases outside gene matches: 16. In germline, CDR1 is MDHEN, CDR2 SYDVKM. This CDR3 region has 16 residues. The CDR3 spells CASKQKLREGRETQYF. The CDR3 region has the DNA TGTGCCAGCAAACAGAAGCTCAGGGAGGGGAGGGAGACCCAGTACTTC.

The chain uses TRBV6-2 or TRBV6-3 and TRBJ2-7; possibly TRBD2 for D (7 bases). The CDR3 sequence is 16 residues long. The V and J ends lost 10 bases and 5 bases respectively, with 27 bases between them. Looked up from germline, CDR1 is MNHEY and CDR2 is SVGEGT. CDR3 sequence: CATKRGAPPRDHEQYF. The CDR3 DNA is TGTGCCACCAAACGGGGGGCCCCCCCCCGTGATCACGAGCAGTACTTC.

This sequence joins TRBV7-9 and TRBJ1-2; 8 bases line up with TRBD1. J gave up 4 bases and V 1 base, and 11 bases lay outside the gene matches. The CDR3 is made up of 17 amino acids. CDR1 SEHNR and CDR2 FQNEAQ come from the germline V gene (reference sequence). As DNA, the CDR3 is TGTGCCAGCAGCTTAGGGCAGGGGGCCATTCTCTTCTATGGCTACACCTTC. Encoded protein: CASSLGQGAILFYGYTF.

In nucleotides, the CDR3 is TGTGCCAGCAGGGGACAGGGGGGCGTCAATGAGCAGTTCTTC. Amino acids: CASRGQGGVNEQFF. V is TRBV5-6 and J is TRBJ2-1; 11 bases agree with TRBD1. Germline loops: CDR1 SGHDT, CDR2 YYEEEE. This CDR3 is 14 amino acids long. V shed 5 bases, J shed 6 bases, and the junction held 4 bases outside the gene matches.

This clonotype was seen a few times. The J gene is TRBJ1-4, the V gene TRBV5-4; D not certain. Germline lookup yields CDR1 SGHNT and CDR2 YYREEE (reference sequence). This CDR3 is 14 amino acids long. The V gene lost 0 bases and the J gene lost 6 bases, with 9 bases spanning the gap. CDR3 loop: CASSLDLVDEKLFF. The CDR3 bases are TGTGCCAGCAGCTTGGACTTGGTAGATGAAAAACTGTTTTTT. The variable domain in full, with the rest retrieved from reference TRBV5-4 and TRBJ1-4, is ETGVTQSPTHLIKTRGQQVTLRCSSQSGHNTVSWYQQALGQGPQFIFQYYREEENGRGNFPPRFSGLQFPNYSSELNVNALELDDSALYLCASSLDLVDEKLFFGSGTQLSVL.

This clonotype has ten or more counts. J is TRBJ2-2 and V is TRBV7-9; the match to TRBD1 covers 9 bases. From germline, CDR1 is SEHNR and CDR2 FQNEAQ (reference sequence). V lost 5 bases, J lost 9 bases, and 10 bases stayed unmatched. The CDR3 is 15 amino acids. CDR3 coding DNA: TGTGCCAGCAGCACGGGACAGGGTAGGCTCCGGGAGCTGTTTTTT. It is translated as CASSTGQGRLRELFF.